This T cell receptor (beta chain) was retrieved from a study of blood T cell repertoires in COVID-19. Profiled with immunoSEQ multiplex PCR; TCRdb holds only in-frame clones, not every one. The sample yields 110,000 to 150,000 clones, around 87% seen once. Sequenced input: PBMCs or T cells enriched from blood (not recorded which). This TCR was recovered from a man in his sixties who had recovered from COVID-19.

The CDR3 DNA reads as TGTGCCAGCAGCCCGACCGGGACAGCTCTCTTGGCAGATACGCAGTATTTT. Protein: CASSPTGTALLADTQYF. The chain uses TRBV7-3 and TRBJ2-3; 7 positions match TRBD1. The CDR3 is made up of 17 amino acids. CDR1 and CDR2 (germline): SGHTA, FQGTGA. V lost 5 bases and J lost 4; bases outside the gene matches: 15.